Included here is one TCR beta chain sequence, with context. Authors' data handling: Scientists estimated how many nucleated cells there were by amplifying reference gene primers. TCRdb's copy holds only in-frame clones and misses some; the assay was immunoSEQ multiplex PCR. V and J calls and clone size are copied from that table; D and trimming were computed from the DNA. The repertoire holds 100,000 or so clones, with around 92% as singletons. The ends lost 5 bases at V and 9 bases at J; junction bases unmatched: 17. The germline V gene has CDR1 SGHVS and CDR2 FNYEAQ. The CDR3 loop spans 16 amino acids. This record comes from a study of blood T cell repertoires in COVID-19. Study-wide context: The United States, Italy and Spain were the sources of the acute and convalescent COVID-19 samples. PBMCs, B-cell-depleted T cells, or T cells provided the cDNA or gDNA that made up the material.

This sequence joins TRBV7-6 and TRBJ2-3; TRBD2 aligns across 7 bases. Material: peripheral blood. The TCR was taken from a man aged 45-60 years with active COVID-19. For the CDR3, the DNA is TGTGCCAGCAGCCCGCGGGTCGGACTACGGCGGGAGACGCAGTATTTT. Translated, it gives CASSPRVGLRRETQYF.